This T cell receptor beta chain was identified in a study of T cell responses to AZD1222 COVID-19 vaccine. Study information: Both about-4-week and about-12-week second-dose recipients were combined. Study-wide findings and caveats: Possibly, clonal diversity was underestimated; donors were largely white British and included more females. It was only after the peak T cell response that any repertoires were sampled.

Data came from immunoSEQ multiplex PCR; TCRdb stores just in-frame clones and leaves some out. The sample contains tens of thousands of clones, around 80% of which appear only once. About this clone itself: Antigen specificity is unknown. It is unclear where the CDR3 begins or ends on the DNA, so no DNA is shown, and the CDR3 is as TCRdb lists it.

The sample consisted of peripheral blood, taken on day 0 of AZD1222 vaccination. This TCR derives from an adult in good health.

CDR3 region: CATSVPGNTGELFF. The V and J genes are TRBV24-1 and TRBJ2-2; TRBD1 is the table's D call, not checked against the DNA. The CDR3 length equals 14 residues, ends included. CDR1 is KGHDR and CDR2 is SFDVKD in the germline V gene.